The 25 T cell receptor beta chains given below trace back to one sample, sequenced in a study of low-dose radiotherapy and immunotherapy resistance in tumors. Documented time point: after trial treatment. Documented treatment: LDRT plus nivolumab, ipilimumab, low-dose cyclophosphamide and aspirin (RACIN trial). First-strand cDNA relied on TRAV- and TRBV-specific primers spanning alpha and beta chains. TCRs underwent roughly 19 PCR cycles of amplification with a constant-region primer and V-primer adapter. TCRdb reprocessed the reads with MiXCR, giving one entry per CDR3 protein. The data hold approximately 30,000 distinct CDR3 sequences, with approximately 49% observed a single time. Sequences were derived from PBMCs, sampled after low-dose radiotherapy plus immunotherapy. These TCRs come from a male donor with gallbladder cancer.

Note on this clonotype: With a far larger clone one base away, a read error is the likely cause. The V and J genes are TRBV5-1 and TRBJ2-3; D is unresolved. This CDR3 spans 16 amino acids. CDR1 and CDR2 (germline): SGHRS, YFSETQ. CDR3 in DNA: TGTGCCAGCAGCTTAGAATTTGGTCTCCCCGCAGATACGCAGTATTTT. This translates into CASSLEFGLPADTQYF.

This CDR3 reads CASRETSGGTGELFF. The CDR3 DNA is TGTGCCAGCAGGGAAACTAGCGGGGGAACCGGGGAGCTGTTTTTT. The chain links TRBV6-2 or TRBV6-3 to TRBJ2-2; 11 nucleotides match TRBD2. Per the germline V gene, CDR1 is MNHEY and CDR2 is SVGEGT. V was clipped by 6 bases and J by 5 bases; unmatched bases: 5. This CDR3 contains 15 residues.

Within the sample, this clonotype is medium-sized. V gene TRBV6-2 or TRBV6-3 combines with J gene TRBJ2-5; no clear D. Trimming left V 5 bases short and J 5 bases short, with 15 bases between. The CDR3 is 14 residues long. Per germline, CDR1 MNHEY and CDR2 SVGEGT. DNA of the CDR3: TGTGCCAGCAGTGAACGCCTCCTCGGGGAGACCCAGTACTTC. This sequence encodes CASSERLLGETQYF.

In the case of this clonotype: The junction and the germline gene differ at one end; a read error may be behind it. The V call is TRBV27, the J call TRBJ2-3, with D possibly TRBD2 on 6 matching bases. This CDR3 is 16 amino acids long. Germline V gene data show CDR1 as MNHEY and CDR2 as SMNVEV (reference sequence). CDR3 in amino acids: CASSLSGSGVGDTQYF. The CDR3 DNA sequence: TGTGCTAGCAGTTTATCGGGGTCGGGGGTAGGAGATACGCAGTATTTT.

The V and J genes are TRBV19 and TRBJ1-1, with TRBD1 as a possible D gene (5 bases). Germline V gene sequence: CDR1 LNHDA, CDR2 SQIVND (reference sequence). This CDR3 is built from 17 residues. V was shortened by 4 bases and J by 6 bases, with 24 bases between the two germline ends. Here the CDR3 reads CASSTSGGMGGGAEAFF. The CDR3 bases are TGTGCCAGTAGTACCTCTGGGGGTATGGGTGGAGGCGCTGAAGCTTTCTTT.

This rearrangement joins TRBV28 to TRBJ2-5; 9 bases fit TRBD2. With V trimmed by 3 bases and J by 1 base, 3 bases remained unmatched. The CDR3 contains 15 residues. The V gene's germline CDR1 is MDHEN and CDR2 SYDVKM. CDR3 DNA sequence: TGTGCCAGCAGTTTCCCGACTAGCGGCCAAGAGACCCAGTACTTC. It specifies CASSFPTSGQETQYF.

The genes are TRBV19 and TRBJ2-6; D uncertain. V lost 3 bases to trimming and J lost 0 bases, with 15 bases between them. CDR3 length: 18 residues. In germline, CDR1 is LNHDA, CDR2 SQIVND (reference sequence). The CDR3 here is CASSISRSRVSGANVLTF. In DNA, the CDR3 is TGTGCCAGTAGTATCAGCAGGAGCCGAGTCTCTGGGGCCAACGTCCTGACTTTC.

By frequency in the sample, this clonotype is medium-sized. The CDR3 spells CASSWQGRPYEQYF. CDR3 in DNA: TGTGCCAGCAGTTGGCAAGGTAGACCCTACGAGCAGTACTTC. The gene calls are TRBV5-4 and TRBJ2-7; D is ambiguous. V was trimmed by 5 bases and J by 2 bases, leaving 14 bases between them. Germline V gives CDR1 SGHNT, CDR2 YYREEE (reference sequence). The CDR3 spans 14 residues.

This chain links TRBV12-5 with TRBJ2-5, with D possibly matching TRBD1 (6 bases). Germline-derived CDR1 and CDR2 are LGHNT and FRNRAP. The CDR3 is 16 amino acids. V shed 2 bases and J shed 4 bases, with 17 bases lying between them. CDR3 protein: CASGLPGHLSGETQYF. DNA of the CDR3: TGTGCTAGTGGTTTGCCGGGACACCTCTCAGGAGAGACCCAGTACTTC.

In this sample, this clonotype turned up once. With a far larger clone one base away, a read error is the likely cause. The chain couples TRBV7-2 to TRBJ1-2; D is unresolved. From germline, CDR1 is SGHTA and CDR2 FQGNSA. The CDR3 runs 11 residues. V was clipped by 5 bases and J by 12 bases, with 13 bases between them. This CDR3 reads CASSAGEGHTF. CDR3 nucleotides: TGTGCCAGCAGCGCCGGGGAAGGCCACACCTTC. The complete variable domain, with remaining parts taken from reference TRBV7-2 and TRBJ1-2, reads GAGVSQSPSNKVTEKGKDVELRCDPISGHTALYWYRQSLGQGLEFLIYFQGNSAPDKSGLPSDRFSAERTGGSVSTLTIQRTQQEDSAVYLCASSAGEGHTFGSGTRLTVV.

The chain employs TRBV5-5 and TRBJ2-1; TRBD1 agrees at 10 bases. This CDR3 is 13 amino acids long. CDR1 and CDR2 from the germline V gene are SGHKS and YYEKEE (reference sequence). J gave up 8 bases and V 7 bases, and 6 bases lay outside the gene matches. Here the CDR3 reads CASAGTGAYEQFF. DNA of the CDR3: TGTGCCAGCGCGGGGACAGGGGCTTATGAGCAGTTCTTC.

This clonotype came up many times. V gene TRBV10-3 combines with J gene TRBJ2-2, with 13 bases matching TRBD2. The trim removed 10 bases at V and 4 bases at J, leaving 6 bases unmatched. Looked up from germline, CDR1 is ENHRY and CDR2 is SYGVKD. This CDR3 comprises 15 residues. In DNA, the CDR3 is TGTGCCACCAAAGGACTAGCGGGAGTCACCGGGGAGCTGTTTTTT. Its protein is CATKGLAGVTGELFF.

Relative to its sample, this clonotype is medium-sized (0.01 to 0.1%). CDR3 coding DNA: TGCGCCAGCGGGTCTAGCGGAGCAACCGGGGAGCTGTTTTTT. Its translation is CASGSSGATGELFF. The chain carries TRBV5-1 and TRBJ2-2, with 7 bases aligning to TRBD2. The J segment lost 5 bases and the V segment lost 7 bases, leaving 8 bases of the junction unmatched. The CDR3 is made up of 14 amino acids. Germline CDR1 reads SGHRS; CDR2 reads YFSETQ.

This clonotype was counted a few times. The V gene is TRBV7-8, the J gene TRBJ2-2, with TRBD2 matching 9 bases. Germline CDR1 and CDR2: SGHVS and FQNEAQ. This CDR3 region has 15 residues. Losses at the gene ends were 4 bases for V and 3 bases for J; bases not matched to a gene: 3. CDR3 region: CASSWTSAYTGELFF. In nucleotides, the CDR3 is TGTGCCAGCAGCTGGACTAGCGCCTACACCGGGGAGCTGTTTTTT. Full variable domain (remainder filled in from reference TRBV7-8 and TRBJ2-2): GAGVSQSPRYKVAKRGQDVALRCDPISGHVSLFWYQQALGQGPEFLTYFQNEAQLDKSGLPSDRFFAERPEGSVSTLKIQRTQQEDSAVYLCASSWTSAYTGELFFGEGSRLTVL.

This clonotype was seen at least ten times. The V call is TRBV20-1, the J call TRBJ2-5; 12 positions agree with TRBD1. CDR1 is DFQATT, CDR2 SNEGSKA, per germline (reference sequence). The CDR3 covers 13 residues. Trimming at V came to 7 bases and at J to 3 bases, leaving 3 bases not matched to a gene. The CDR3 here is CSGGQGAEETQYF. The DNA for the CDR3 is TGCAGTGGGGGACAGGGGGCCGAAGAGACCCAGTACTTC.

J is TRBJ1-3 and V is TRBV7-2; a possible D gene is TRBD1 (6 bases). V was cut by 2 bases and J by 0 bases, with 20 bases left in between. The CDR3 runs 19 residues. CDR1 is SGHTA, CDR2 FQGNSA, per germline. The CDR3 region has the DNA TGTGCCAGCAGCTTATTCTCCTCAGGACAGACCCTCTCTGGAAACACCATATATTTT. This sequence encodes CASSLFSSGQTLSGNTIYF.

This chain joins TRBV7-2 and TRBJ2-5; no clear D gene. Germline V gives CDR1 SGHTA, CDR2 FQGNSA. Trimming took off 0 bases at V and 1 base at J, with 0 bases between the two ends. The CDR3 totals 12 residues. The chain's CDR3 is CASSLAQETQYF. The CDR3 coding sequence is TGTGCCAGCAGCTTAGCCCAAGAGACCCAGTACTTC.

This clonotype was counted once. This chain connects TRBV29-1 to TRBJ2-1; no reliable D call. CDR3 size: 14 residues. Germline values: CDR1 SQVTM, CDR2 ANQGSEA. V was trimmed by 7 bases and J by 0 bases, leaving 13 bases between them. CDR3 amino acids: CSGKGHHSYNEQFF. CDR3 in DNA: TGCAGCGGTAAAGGGCACCACTCCTACAATGAGCAGTTCTTC.

There are many counts of this clonotype. The rearrangement links TRBV20-1 to TRBJ2-5, with D perhaps TRBD1 or TRBD2 (5 bases each). V was cut by 1 base and J by 3 bases, with 6 bases left in between. Looked up from germline, CDR1 is DFQATT and CDR2 is SNEGSKA (reference sequence). The CDR3 has 12 residues. The CDR3 DNA follows: TGCAGTGCTAGAGGGGGGAAAGAGACCCAGTACTTC. Its translation is CSARGGKETQYF.

This clonotype appeared a few times. This likely stems from a read error, as it lies one base from a far larger clone. This chain joins TRBV29-1 and TRBJ2-1; unclear D gene. This CDR3 has 13 amino acids. The germline CDR1 and CDR2 sequences are SQVTM and ANQGSEA. V lost 1 base to trimming and J lost 10 bases, with 14 bases between them. The CDR3 bases are TGCAGCGTTGAAGGGTCCCCCTACCCCGAGCAGTTCTTC. Protein sequence: CSVEGSPYPEQFF.

The chain recombines TRBV4-3 with TRBJ2-1, with D maybe TRBD1 (5 bases). The V and J ends lost 1 base and 2 bases respectively, with 6 bases between them. Germline V gene data show CDR1 as LGHNA and CDR2 as YSLEER. The CDR3 has 14 residues. This CDR3 is CASSQGGAYNEQFF. CDR3 nucleotide sequence: TGCGCCAGCAGCCAAGGGGGCGCCTACAATGAGCAGTTCTTC.

This clonotype was seen a single time. This rearrangement joins TRBV7-2 to TRBJ2-1; D unresolved. Germline assignment: CDR1 SGHTA and CDR2 FQGNSA. CDR3 length: 12 amino acids. With 3 bases removed from V and 6 bases from J, the gap between germline ends came to 6 bases. CDR3 region: CASSLTTNEQFF. CDR3 DNA sequence: TGTGCCAGCAGCTTGACGACCAATGAGCAGTTCTTC.

The chain recombines TRBV28 with TRBJ2-1; D unclear. Germline CDR1 and CDR2: MDHEN and SYDVKM. This CDR3 region has 11 residues. Trimming removed 6 bases from V and 5 bases from J, with 5 bases in between. CDR3 region: CASSGHNEQFF. In nucleotides, the CDR3 is TGTGCCAGCAGCGGGCACAATGAGCAGTTCTTC. Drawing the rest from reference TRBV28 and TRBJ2-1, the complete variable domain is DVKVTQSSRYLVKRTGEKVFLECVQDMDHENMFWYRQDPGLGLRLIYFSYDVKMKEKGDIPEGYSVSREKKERFSLILESASTNQTSMYLCASSGHNEQFFGPGTRLTVL.

This chain joins TRBV6-6 and TRBJ2-7, with 9 bases aligning to TRBD1. The CDR3 consists of 18 residues. V shed 6 bases, J shed 3 bases, and the junction held 18 bases outside the gene matches. Germline V gene lookup returns CDR1 MNHNY and CDR2 SVGAGI (reference sequence). CDR3 region: CASSHGFNSGTGRYEQYF. CDR3 nucleotide sequence: TGTGCCAGCAGCCACGGATTTAACTCCGGGACAGGGCGCTACGAGCAGTACTTC.

This clonotype came up many times. The V gene is TRBV20-1, the J gene TRBJ2-5, with 10 nucleotides matching TRBD2. This CDR3 is 15 amino acids long. The V and J ends lost 4 bases and 2 bases, in that order; junction bases with no gene match: 7. Germline CDR1 is DFQATT and CDR2 is SNEGSKA (reference sequence). The CDR3 spells CSATRTSGLQETQYF. The CDR3 nucleotides are TGCAGTGCTACCCGGACTAGCGGATTACAAGAGACCCAGTACTTC.